This TCR beta chain was captured in a study of beta chain features in type 1 diabetes listed by TCRdb under 2018. About the full investigation: Mean age, gender distribution, total cell number and subset yield were not different between patients and healthy donors. A total of some 100,000,000 sorted cells were examined across all samples, and the number of cells per subset was strongly correlated with RNA yield. In the study, recently diagnosed type 1 diabetes patients and matched healthy donors were compared on the TCRB repertoires of their sorted circulating CD4+ T cell subsets. Regulatory and stem cell-like memory subsets were isolated from only 8 patients and roughly 8 healthy donors, whereas naive and central memory subsets came from all 28 donors.

This clone came up a few times. Its antigen remains undetermined. One base away there is no much larger clone; base qualities are not given. The entire amount of isolated RNA was reverse transcribed using the High Capacity cDNA Reverse Transcription Kit, so the sequenced TCRB transcripts were expressed ones. Deep immunoSEQ sequencing was applied to naive, central memory and regulatory T cell samples, giving an average of about 3.6 million total reads per sample. Sorted cells were lysed in RLT buffer, and RNA was extracted using DNase-treated RNeasy Micro or Mini kits according to cell number. Each cell subset was processed on its own to prevent cross-contamination, while patient and healthy donor samples were processed together. The immunoSEQ multiplex PCR was used to amplify TCRB sequences from cDNA, generating 87-bp fragments that spanned the CDR3 region. Sequencing of the amplicons was done on the Illumina HiSeq platform. In the source study's methods: PCR bias was computationally corrected using synthetic template baselines, reads within Hamming distance 2 were collapsed, and singletons that could not be merged were discarded. Reads were aligned to IMGT to assign V, D and J genes, CDR3 length, and insertions or deletions at six rearrangement sites. Within each subset, clonotype counts were normalized to sorted cell number, and only after that were true diversity and Gini coefficients computed with the tcR R package. The overlap coefficient, calculated on TCRB nucleotide sequences, was used to quantify repertoire sharing. TCRdb mirrors the immuneACCESS table, restricted to in-frame sequences. Some clones are absent from its copies; in checked studies, under half trace to an unresolved V gene, and the reason for the others is unknown. The D gene and trimming were derived from the DNA, and the V and J assignments and clone size from that table. The sample table shows 130,000 to 150,000 clones, and approximately 13% are seen once. Of the sample, around 1.2% falls within the top ten clones.

The CDR3 holds 16 amino acids from the cysteine to the phenylalanine. Only CDR3 DNA remains: 48 bases, in frame from the first base. At the junction V is shortened by 5 bases and J by 0 bases, with 16 bases in between. CDR1 MNHEY and CDR2 SMNVEV were looked up in the germline V gene (reference sequence). From each donor, a single peripheral blood sample of around 0.12 L on average was drawn into heparinised tubes. Naive, central memory, regulatory and stem cell-like memory CD4+ T cells were sorted on a BD FACSAria II using a panel including CD45RO, CCR7, CD25, CD127, CD95 and CD27. A purity above 95% was achieved for all sorted populations. PBMCs were isolated immediately by Lymphoprep density gradient centrifugation and stained directly without culture. To minimize batch effects, samples were stained and sorted in pairs, one healthy donor with one patient per experiment. Broader findings and caveats from the paper: Fewer insertions and more nucleotide deletions at VDJ recombination sites were observed in patients with type 1 diabetes, implying thymic rearrangement abnormalities. The naive, central memory and regulatory TCRB repertoires appeared to resemble one another more closely among patients than among healthy donors. Type 1 diabetes patients showed a moderate but significant shortening of TCRB CDR3 length in all four CD4+ subsets. PCR may preferentially amplify shorter templates, but because patient and control samples were amplified and corrected together, any resulting skew would affect both groups equally. Because the HLA sub-analyses included only small numbers of individuals, any influence of HLA type on TCRB rearrangement was left unresolved. Because cDNA rather than genomic DNA was sequenced, highly expressing activated cells could have been over-represented, although no difference in activation and CD3 levels was found between groups.

This sequence uses TRBV27 and TRBJ1-2, with a tentative D gene TRBD1 over 5 matching bases. The specimen sequenced was central memory CD4+ T cells from blood. The TCR sequence derives from a man between 18 and 35 years old with type 1 diabetes. The CDR3 region: CASSPRGDVTNYGYTF. The DNA reads TGTGCCAGCAGTCCTCGCGGGGACGTAACTAACTATGGCTACACCTTC.